This is a list of T cell receptor beta chains from one sample in a study of blood T cell repertoires in COVID-19. Sequencing was performed with immunoSEQ multiplex PCR; in TCRdb, only in-frame clones are kept and a portion is missing. The sample consists of approximately 170,000 clones, more than 85% of them appearing once. Sequencing input: peripheral blood. These receptor sequences come from a woman over 75 in a cohort sampled during active or convalescent COVID-19. Each CDR3 is given with its conserved first and last residue. Each record gives: J gene, V gene, D gene, clone size, CDR3 protein, CDR3 DNA. The D gene is left open where the match is weak. Where a row states a size, it is once, few, many or the class of an expanded clone; other rows omit it.

TRBJ1-4,TRBV30,TRBD1,.,CALDREANEKLFF,TGTGCCTTGGACAGGGAGGCTAATGAAAAACTGTTTTTT
TRBJ1-6,TRBV5-1,.,.,CASSPGSGYNSPLHF,TGCGCCAGCAGCCCAGGGTCGGGCTATAATTCACCCCTCCACTTT
TRBJ2-3,TRBV12-5,TRBD2,.,CASGLPGGGIGTDTQYF,TGTGCTAGTGGTTTGCCCGGCGGGGGGATAGGGACAGATACGCAGTATTTT
TRBJ1-5,TRBV6-5,.,once,CASSLSVEQPQHF,TGTGCCAGCAGTTTAAGCGTCGAGCAGCCCCAGCATTTT
TRBJ1-2,TRBV5-1,TRBD1,.,CASSAGTGRFYGYTF,TGCGCCAGCAGCGCTGGGACAGGGAGGTTCTATGGCTACACCTTC
TRBJ2-7,TRBV23-1,TRBD1,.,CASSQAVDRANEQYF,TGCGCCAGCAGTCAAGCCGTAGACAGGGCTAACGAGCAGTACTTC
TRBJ1-1,TRBV10-1,TRBD1,once,CASSESGGMEAFF,TGCGCCAGCAGTGAGTCAGGGGGCATGGAAGCTTTCTTT
TRBJ2-1,TRBV23-1,.,.,CASSQSVCLALVNEQFF,TGCGCCAGCAGTCAATCGGTCTGCCTAGCCCTAGTCAATGAGCAGTTCTTC
TRBJ1-1,TRBV5-1,.,once,CASSIQTDMNTEAFF,TGCGCCAGCAGCATTCAGACAGATATGAACACTGAAGCTTTCTTT
TRBJ1-1,TRBV14,.,.,CASSFGRGNTEAFF,TGTGCCAGCAGCTTCGGGAGGGGGAACACTGAAGCTTTCTTT
TRBJ2-5,TRBV29-1,.,.,CSVRGRETQYF,TGCAGCGTACGGGGGAGGGAGACCCAGTACTTC
TRBJ1-4,TRBV24-1,.,.,CATSDAGHNNEKLFF,TGTGCCACCAGTGATGCAGGGCACAATAATGAAAAACTGTTTTTT
TRBJ1-2,TRBV6-5,TRBD1,.,CASSANRQGGYGYTF,TGTGCCAGCAGCGCCAATCGACAGGGAGGCTATGGCTACACCTTC
TRBJ2-3,TRBV20-1,TRBD1,few,CSASIGGRTDTQYF,TGCAGTGCTAGTATAGGGGGCAGGACAGATACGCAGTATTTT
TRBJ1-2,TRBV2,.,.,CASRLEQGLSYGYTF,TGTGCCAGCAGGCTAGAACAGGGTCTTAGCTATGGCTACACCTTC
TRBJ1-6,TRBV18,TRBD1,.,CASSLDSGTGNSPLHF,TGTGCCAGCTCACTGGACTCCGGGACAGGGAATTCACCCCTCCACTTT
TRBJ2-4,TRBV11-2,.,.,CASSSSTRKNIQYF,TGTGCCAGCAGCTCCTCGACTAGGAAAAACATTCAGTACTTC
TRBJ2-4,TRBV21-1,.,.,CASSKERGTSDDIQYF,TGTGCCAGCAGCAAAGAGAGGGGGACTAGCGATGATATTCAGTACTTC
TRBJ2-1,TRBV4-1,.,.,CASSQEGQGNEQFF,TGCGCCAGCAGCCAAGAAGGTCAGGGAAATGAGCAGTTCTTC
TRBJ1-4,TRBV24-1,TRBD1,.,CATSPGGRDEKLFF,TGTGCCACCAGCCCAGGGGGTAGGGATGAAAAACTGTTTTTT
TRBJ1-2,TRBV2,.,.,CASSRGALDYGYTF,TGTGCCAGCAGCCGGGGGGCTTTAGACTATGGCTACACCTTC
TRBJ1-4,TRBV5-1,.,.,CASRQTGATEKLFF,TGCGCCAGCAGACAGACAGGCGCAACTGAAAAACTGTTTTTT
TRBJ1-2,TRBV18,TRBD1,.,CASSTGTGGAGNYGYTF,TGTGCCAGCTCCACCGGGACAGGGGGCGCGGGTAACTATGGCTACACCTTC
TRBJ1-5,TRBV6-2/TRBV6-3,.,.,CASSRTAQPQHF,TGTGCCAGCAGTAGGACAGCTCAGCCCCAGCATTTT
TRBJ1-5,TRBV4-1,TRBD1,.,CASSQESGQGGQPQHF,TGCGCCAGCAGCCAGGAGAGCGGACAGGGCGGACAGCCCCAGCATTTT
TRBJ1-1,TRBV5-5,TRBD1,.,CASSSDRGLGAFF,TGTGCCAGCAGCTCAGACAGGGGACTGGGAGCTTTCTTT
TRBJ1-1,TRBV24-1,TRBD1,.,CATRGQGRGNTEAFF,TGTGCCACCAGGGGACAGGGCCGGGGGAACACTGAAGCTTTCTTT
TRBJ1-6,TRBV7-9,.,.,CASTMGEQAPLHF,TGTGCCAGCACGATGGGGGAGCAAGCACCCCTCCACTTT
TRBJ2-3,TRBV5-1,.,few,CASTPTGDTQYF,TGCGCCAGCACTCCTACGGGAGATACGCAGTATTTT
TRBJ2-7,TRBV6-5,TRBD2,.,CASTERGTYEQYF,TGTGCCAGCACGGAGCGGGGGACCTACGAGCAGTACTTC
TRBJ2-3,TRBV19,.,few,CASSIRPGLGRTDTQYF,TGTGCCAGTAGTATAAGGCCGGGGCTAGGGAGGACAGATACGCAGTATTTT
TRBJ1-5,TRBV16,TRBD1,.,CASSSRQGSFEPQHF,TGTGCCAGCAGCTCCCGACAGGGGAGTTTCGAGCCCCAGCATTTT
TRBJ1-4,TRBV6-5,.,.,CASSFDRINEKLFF,TGTGCCAGCAGTTTCGACAGAATAAATGAAAAACTGTTTTTT
TRBJ1-4,TRBV16,.,.,CASSHLSGDGNEKLFF,TGTGCCAGCAGCCATTTGTCCGGTGATGGTAATGAAAAACTGTTTTTT
TRBJ2-1,TRBV19,.,.,CASSALAAPYNEQFF,TGTGCCAGTAGTGCTTTAGCGGCCCCCTACAATGAGCAGTTCTTC
TRBJ1-3,TRBV6-1,.,.,CASSEEVYRYSGNTIYF,TGTGCCAGCAGTGAAGAAGTTTACAGATACTCTGGAAACACCATATATTTT
TRBJ2-7,TRBV28,TRBD2,once,CASSLAGGPTYEQYF,TGTGCCAGCAGTTTGGCGGGGGGCCCGACCTACGAGCAGTACTTC
TRBJ1-1,TRBV6-5,.,.,CASSPGSANTEAFF,TGTGCCAGCAGCCCCGGGTCTGCGAACACTGAAGCTTTCTTT
TRBJ1-1,TRBV30,.,.,CAWNRGRVRGEAEAFF,TGTGCCTGGAATCGAGGGAGGGTCAGGGGTGAGGCTGAAGCTTTCTTT
TRBJ2-5,TRBV7-2,TRBD1,.,CASSKTGQGQETQYF,TGTGCCAGCAGCAAAACGGGACAGGGACAAGAGACCCAGTACTTC
TRBJ2-7,TRBV9,TRBD1,.,CASSPRQGAIEQYF,TGTGCCAGCAGCCCCCGGCAGGGGGCTATAGAGCAGTACTTC
TRBJ2-7,TRBV10-3,TRBD1,.,CAIRTGTDDEQYF,TGTGCCATCCGGACAGGTACGGACGACGAGCAGTACTTC
TRBJ1-6,TRBV30,.,once,CAWSVGDIVDSPLHF,TGTGCCTGGAGTGTCGGTGACATTGTGGATTCACCCCTCCACTTT
TRBJ1-2,TRBV30,TRBD1,.,CAWSVQGGGGYTF,TGTGCCTGGAGTGTACAGGGGGGAGGTGGCTACACCTTC
TRBJ1-1,TRBV5-1,TRBD1,.,CASSAHDRGTREAFF,TGCGCCAGCAGCGCACACGACAGGGGGACTCGTGAAGCTTTCTTT
TRBJ2-5,TRBV7-9,.,.,CASSLMSQVQETQYF,TGTGCCAGCAGCTTGATGTCGCAGGTCCAAGAGACCCAGTACTTC